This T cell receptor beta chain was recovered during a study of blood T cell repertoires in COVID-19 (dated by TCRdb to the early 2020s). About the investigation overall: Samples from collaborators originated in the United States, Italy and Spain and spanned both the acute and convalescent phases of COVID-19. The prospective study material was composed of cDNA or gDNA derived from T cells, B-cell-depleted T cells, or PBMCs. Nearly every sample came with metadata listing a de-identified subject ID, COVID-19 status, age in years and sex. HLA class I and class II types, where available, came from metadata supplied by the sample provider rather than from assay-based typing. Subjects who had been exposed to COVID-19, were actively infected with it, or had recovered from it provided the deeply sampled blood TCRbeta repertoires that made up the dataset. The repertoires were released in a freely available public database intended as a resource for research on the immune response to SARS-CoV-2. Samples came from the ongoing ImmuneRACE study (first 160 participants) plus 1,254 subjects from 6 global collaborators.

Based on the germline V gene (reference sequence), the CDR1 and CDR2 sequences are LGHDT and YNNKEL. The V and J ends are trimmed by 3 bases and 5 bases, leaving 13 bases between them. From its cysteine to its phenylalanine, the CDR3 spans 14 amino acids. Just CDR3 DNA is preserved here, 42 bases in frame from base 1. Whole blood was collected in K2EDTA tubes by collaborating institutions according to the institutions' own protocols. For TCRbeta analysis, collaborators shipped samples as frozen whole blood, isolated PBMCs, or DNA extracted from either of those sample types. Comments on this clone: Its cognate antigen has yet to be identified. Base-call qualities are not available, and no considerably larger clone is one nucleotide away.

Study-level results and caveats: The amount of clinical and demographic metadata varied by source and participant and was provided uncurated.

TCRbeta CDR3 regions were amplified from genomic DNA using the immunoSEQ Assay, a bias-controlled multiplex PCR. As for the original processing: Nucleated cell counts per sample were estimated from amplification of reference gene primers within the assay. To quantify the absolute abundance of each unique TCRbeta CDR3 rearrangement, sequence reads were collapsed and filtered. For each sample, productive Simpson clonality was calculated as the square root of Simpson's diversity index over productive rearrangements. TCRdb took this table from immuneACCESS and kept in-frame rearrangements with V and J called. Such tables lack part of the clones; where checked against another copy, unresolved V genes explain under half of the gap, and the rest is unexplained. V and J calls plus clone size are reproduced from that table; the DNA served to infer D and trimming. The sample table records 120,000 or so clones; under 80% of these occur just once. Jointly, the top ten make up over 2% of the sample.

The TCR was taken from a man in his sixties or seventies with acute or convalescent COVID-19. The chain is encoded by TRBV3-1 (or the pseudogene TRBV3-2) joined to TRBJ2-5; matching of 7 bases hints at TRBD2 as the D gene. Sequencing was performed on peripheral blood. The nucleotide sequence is TGTGCCAGCAGCCACTCGGGGGGCGGGGAGACCCAGTACTTC. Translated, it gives CASSHSGGGETQYF.